A single sample gave rise to the 15 T cell receptor beta chains below, sequenced in a study of cytomegalovirus exposure and HLA in healthy donors. Primers included in the PCR were 60 Vbeta and 13 Jbeta primers. Clones were sequenced by immunoSEQ multiplex PCR, and TCRdb holds only the in-frame ones, with some missing. Among 95,000 to 150,000 clones listed, 60% to 85% were seen once. The sequencing input was PBMCs. All receptors come from a woman aged 25 to 39 in good health and CMV-seropositive.

The sample holds many counts of this clone. This chain uses TRBV6-1 with TRBJ2-5; no clear D. Germline values: CDR1 MNHNS, CDR2 SASEGT. This CDR3 has 12 residues. The V gene lost 3 bases and the J gene lost 9 bases, with 11 bases spanning the gap. The DNA for the CDR3 is TGTGCCAGCAGTGAGCCCGGGTCGGCCCAGTACTTC. Translating it yields CASSEPGSAQYF.

This clone was observed a single time. The V and J genes are TRBV6-1 and TRBJ1-2; 7 bases are shared with TRBD1. The CDR3 consists of 14 residues. Looked up from germline, CDR1 is MNHNS and CDR2 is SASEGT. The V gene end was trimmed by 11 bases and the J gene end by 4 bases; junction bases not matched to a gene: 13. The CDR3 sequence is CASRAGGTSYGYTF. CDR3 sequence (DNA): TGTGCCTCAAGGGCAGGGGGGACCAGCTATGGCTACACCTTC.

The chain uses TRBV6-5 and TRBJ1-2; D is perhaps TRBD1 (5 bases). Trimming left V 8 bases short and J 7 bases short, with 14 bases between. Germline V gene data show CDR1 as MNHEY and CDR2 as SVGAGI. The CDR3 is 12 amino acids. The DNA of the CDR3 is TGTGCCAGCGGGGCGGGAATCGGTGGCTACACCTTC. Translation: CASGAGIGGYTF.

This clone has only a few counts. This sequence joins TRBV4-2 and TRBJ2-7; the D gene is possibly TRBD1 (6 bases). Looked up from germline, CDR1 is LGHNA and CDR2 is YNFKEQ. The CDR3 spans 16 residues. V lost 0 bases, J lost 1 base, and 13 bases lay in between. This chain's CDR3 is CASSQDFRGSSYEQYF. The DNA of the CDR3 is TGTGCCAGCAGCCAAGATTTCAGGGGAAGTTCCTACGAGCAGTACTTC.

J is TRBJ2-2 and V is TRBV19, with TRBD1 matching 7 bases. The CDR3 covers 13 residues. Germline CDR1 is LNHDA and CDR2 is SQIVND (reference sequence). J lost 7 bases, V lost 4 bases, and 3 bases had no gene match. CDR3: CASSKQGFGELFF. In nucleotides, the CDR3 is TGTGCCAGTAGTAAACAGGGGTTCGGGGAGCTGTTTTTT.

The J gene is TRBJ2-7, the V gene TRBV5-6; D is unresolved. CDR3 length: 16 amino acids. The ends were cut back, 1 base at V and 2 bases at J, with 16 bases in the middle. CDR1 and CDR2 from the germline V gene are SGHDT and YYEEEE. The CDR3 loop is CASSLSESIETYEQYF. CDR3 bases: TGTGCCAGCAGCTTGAGTGAATCCATTGAGACCTACGAGCAGTACTTC.

The chain joins TRBV2 to TRBJ2-5; TRBD1 aligns across 9 bases. V shed 8 bases and J 2 bases; nucleotides not matched to a gene: 12. Germline CDR1 SNHLY, CDR2 FYNNEI. The CDR3 length is 16 residues. CDR3 sequence: CASGGQGGSRQETQYF. CDR3 DNA sequence: TGTGCCAGCGGGGGACAGGGTGGATCCCGTCAAGAGACCCAGTACTTC. Full variable domain (rest looked up from reference TRBV2 and TRBJ2-5): EPEVTQTPSHQVTQMGQEVILRCVPISNHLYFYWYRQILGQKVEFLVSFYNNEISEKSEIFDDQFSVERPDGSNFTLKIRSTKLEDSAMYFCASGGQGGSRQETQYFGPGTRLLVL.

This chain connects TRBV9 to TRBJ2-7, with a tentative D call TRBD1 (6 bases). Between the trimmed V and J ends, which lost 2 bases and 2 bases, there was a span of 11 bases. The CDR3 length is 14 residues. Germline V gives CDR1 SGDLS, CDR2 YYNGEE. The CDR3 region is CASSVAGEPYEQYF. DNA of the CDR3: TGTGCCAGCAGCGTGGCAGGGGAACCCTACGAGCAGTACTTC.

The chain joins TRBV28 to TRBJ2-7; TRBD1 matches 9 bases. This CDR3 comprises 14 residues. The germline gives CDR1 MDHEN, CDR2 SYDVKM. V was clipped by 3 bases and J by 5 bases; unmatched bases: 5. CDR3 amino acids: CASSLWGQGNEQYF. CDR3 DNA sequence: TGTGCCAGCAGTTTGTGGGGACAGGGTAACGAGCAGTACTTC.

This chain joins TRBV7-9 and TRBJ2-1; the D is unclear. CDR1 is SEHNR and CDR2 is FQNEAQ in the germline V gene (reference sequence). The CDR3 runs 13 residues. V was cut by 0 bases and J by 9 bases, with 9 bases left in between. The CDR3 nucleotides read TGTGCCAGCAGCTTAGCGGGCACCATTGAGCAGTTCTTC. Translated, it gives CASSLAGTIEQFF.

This clone was seen a handful of times. The V call is TRBV2, the J call TRBJ2-3, with 8 bases lining up with TRBD1. Per germline, CDR1 SNHLY and CDR2 FYNNEI. Trimming took 6 bases from V and 1 from J; bases not matched to a gene: 3. This CDR3 comprises 14 residues. The CDR3, as DNA: TGTGCCAGCAGCATACAGGGGGGCACAGATACGCAGTATTTT. Protein: CASSIQGGTDTQYF. Combining the CDR3 with reference TRBV2 and TRBJ2-3 gives the whole variable domain EPEVTQTPSHQVTQMGQEVILRCVPISNHLYFYWYRQILGQKVEFLVSFYNNEISEKSEIFDDQFSVERPDGSNFTLKIRSTKLEDSAMYFCASSIQGGTDTQYFGPGTRLTVL.

This rearrangement joins TRBV7-2 to TRBJ2-1; 10 positions match TRBD2. The CDR3 length is 16 residues. Per germline, CDR1 SGHTA and CDR2 FQGNSA. After removal of 5 bases from V and 4 bases from J, the junction contained 8 bases not matched to a gene. Here the CDR3 reads CASSKTFSGGYNEQFF. The DNA of the CDR3 is TGTGCCAGCAGCAAGACTTTTAGCGGGGGGTACAATGAGCAGTTCTTC.

The chain employs TRBV12-5 and TRBJ2-3; 10 bases fit TRBD1. Germline V gene data show CDR1 as LGHNT and CDR2 as FRNRAP. V shed 0 bases and J 4 bases; nucleotides not matched to a gene: 10. The CDR3 runs to 18 residues. The CDR3 reads CASGLVRGGTGDPDTQYF. CDR3 nucleotide sequence: TGTGCTAGTGGTTTGGTAAGGGGGGGGACAGGGGATCCAGATACGCAGTATTTT.

V and J are TRBV21-1 and TRBJ1-5; the table's D call, TRBD1, has no DNA check behind it. TRBV21-1 constitutes a pseudogene. The CDR3 has 19 residues. The CDR3 sequence is CASSKPKLYRDRGNQPQHF. CDR3 DNA sequence: TGTGCCAGCAGCAAACCCAAACTTTACCGGGACAGGGGCAATCAGCCCCAGCATTTT.

V gene TRBV27 combines with J gene TRBJ2-7, with TRBD1 matching 8 bases. Germline V CDR1 and CDR2: MNHEY, SMNVEV (reference sequence). The CDR3 spans 14 residues. J was trimmed by 5 bases and V by 6 bases; bases with no gene match: 9. CDR3 sequence (DNA): TGTGCCAGCAGCCCTAACAGGGGGGATCACGAGCAGTACTTC. Amino acids: CASSPNRGDHEQYF.